These T cell receptor beta chains were read from a single sample in a study of Ad26.COV2.S vaccination and SARS-CoV-2 variants. Sequencing was performed with immunoSEQ multiplex PCR; in TCRdb, only in-frame clones are kept and a portion is missing. The repertoire holds around 300,000 clones, with about 88% as singletons. Specimen: peripheral blood, collected in a trial of Ad26.COV2.S vaccine versus placebo. The receptors derive from a person aged 18 to 59 who received the Ad26.COV2.S COVID-19 vaccine or a placebo. Each CDR3 is given with its conserved first and last residue. The D gene is left open where the match is weak. Clone size is given for some rows only: seen once, a few or many times, or a class if the clone is expanded.

V gene: TRBV5-5; CDR3 length: 15; D gene: TRBD1; J gene: TRBJ2-2; clone size: NA; CDR3 protein: CASSPGTGYRGELFF; CDR3 DNA: TGTGCCAGCAGCCCCGGGACAGGGTACCGCGGGGAGCTGTTTTTT
V gene: TRBV5-6; CDR3 length: 13; D gene: NA; J gene: TRBJ1-1; clone size: NA; CDR3 protein: CASGRAMNTEAFF; CDR3 DNA: TGTGCCAGCGGACGGGCCATGAACACTGAAGCTTTCTTT
V gene: TRBV7-2; CDR3 length: 15; D gene: TRBD1; J gene: TRBJ2-2; clone size: few; CDR3 protein: CASSNFDRGTGELFF; CDR3 DNA: TGTGCCAGCAGCAACTTCGACAGGGGCACCGGGGAGCTGTTTTTT
V gene: TRBV7-3; CDR3 length: 13; D gene: TRBD1; J gene: TRBJ1-1; clone size: NA; CDR3 protein: CASSSLTGAEAFF; CDR3 DNA: TGTGCCAGCAGCTCACTGACAGGGGCGGAAGCTTTCTTT
V gene: TRBV10-1; CDR3 length: 13; D gene: NA; J gene: TRBJ1-3; clone size: NA; CDR3 protein: CARTCVSGNTIYF; CDR3 DNA: TGCGCCAGGACTTGCGTCTCTGGAAACACCATATATTTT
V gene: TRBV7-9; CDR3 length: 17; D gene: NA; J gene: TRBJ1-2; clone size: NA; CDR3 protein: CASSSHLYDSGNYGYTF; CDR3 DNA: TGTGCCAGCAGCTCTCATCTTTATGACAGTGGGAACTATGGCTACACCTTC
V gene: TRBV5-6; CDR3 length: 14; D gene: TRBD1; J gene: TRBJ1-2; clone size: NA; CDR3 protein: CASGTGGDEYGYTF; CDR3 DNA: TGTGCCAGCGGGACAGGGGGCGACGAGTATGGCTACACCTTC
V gene: TRBV7-3; CDR3 length: 17; D gene: TRBD2; J gene: TRBJ2-2; clone size: few; CDR3 protein: CASSLTSTSGVGGELFF; CDR3 DNA: TGTGCCAGCAGCTTAACGTCTACTAGCGGGGTTGGCGGGGAGCTGTTTTTT
V gene: TRBV19; CDR3 length: 15; D gene: NA; J gene: TRBJ1-3; clone size: once; CDR3 protein: CASRTDRSSGNTIYF; CDR3 DNA: TGTGCCAGTAGGACCGACAGAAGCTCTGGAAACACCATATATTTT
V gene: TRBV3-1/TRBV3-2; CDR3 length: 12; D gene: NA; J gene: TRBJ1-6; clone size: NA; CDR3 protein: CASSLGDSPLHF; CDR3 DNA: TGTGCCAGCAGCCTCGGGGACTCACCCCTCCACTTT
V gene: TRBV2; CDR3 length: 14; D gene: NA; J gene: TRBJ1-5; clone size: NA; CDR3 protein: CASSELVPNQPQHF; CDR3 DNA: TGTGCCAGCAGTGAACTAGTCCCCAATCAGCCCCAGCATTTT
V gene: TRBV5-5; CDR3 length: 15; D gene: NA; J gene: TRBJ1-1; clone size: NA; CDR3 protein: CASSLALQLNTEAFF; CDR3 DNA: TGTGCCAGCAGCTTGGCCTTGCAGTTGAACACTGAAGCTTTCTTT
V gene: TRBV7-3; CDR3 length: 15; D gene: NA; J gene: TRBJ2-1; clone size: NA; CDR3 protein: CASSLTPTGNNEQFF; CDR3 DNA: TGTGCCAGCAGCTTAACCCCGACTGGAAACAATGAGCAGTTCTTC
V gene: TRBV6-2/TRBV6-3; CDR3 length: 13; D gene: NA; J gene: TRBJ1-1; clone size: NA; CDR3 protein: CASSYSAGTEAFF; CDR3 DNA: TGTGCCAGCAGTTACTCAGCCGGCACTGAAGCTTTCTTT
V gene: TRBV2; CDR3 length: 14; D gene: NA; J gene: TRBJ1-5; clone size: NA; CDR3 protein: CASSEAFSLQPQHF; CDR3 DNA: TGTGCCAGCAGTGAAGCTTTTTCCCTTCAGCCCCAGCATTTT
V gene: TRBV24-1; CDR3 length: 16; D gene: NA; J gene: TRBJ2-1; clone size: NA; CDR3 protein: CATSDRDPGPYNEQFF; CDR3 DNA: TGTGCCACCAGTGATCGGGACCCGGGACCCTACAATGAGCAGTTCTTC
V gene: TRBV27; CDR3 length: 16; D gene: TRBD2; J gene: TRBJ2-7; clone size: NA; CDR3 protein: CASSLGPPGLVYEQYF; CDR3 DNA: TGTGCCAGCAGCCTAGGCCCTCCGGGACTAGTCTACGAGCAGTACTTC
V gene: TRBV14; CDR3 length: 12; D gene: NA; J gene: TRBJ2-7; clone size: once; CDR3 protein: CASSRDVYEQYF; CDR3 DNA: TGTGCCAGCAGCCGGGACGTCTACGAGCAGTACTTC
V gene: TRBV18; CDR3 length: 12; D gene: NA; J gene: TRBJ2-7; clone size: NA; CDR3 protein: CASSPKGYEQYF; CDR3 DNA: TGTGCCAGCTCACCAAAGGGTTACGAGCAGTACTTC
V gene: TRBV25-1; CDR3 length: 16; D gene: NA; J gene: TRBJ2-1; clone size: NA; CDR3 protein: CASSDVRGAYSNEQFF; CDR3 DNA: TGTGCCAGCAGTGACGTAAGGGGGGCCTATAGTAATGAGCAGTTCTTC
V gene: TRBV11-2; CDR3 length: 16; D gene: NA; J gene: TRBJ1-4; clone size: NA; CDR3 protein: CASSTYRQGAAEKLFF; CDR3 DNA: TGTGCCAGCAGCACCTACCGCCAAGGGGCCGCTGAAAAACTGTTTTTT